This TCR beta chain was documented in a study of T cell repertoires in aging, cancer and after chemotherapy. The CDR3 loop spans 16 amino acids. V lost 5 bases to trimming and J lost 6 bases; unmatched junction nucleotides: 12. CDR1 and CDR2 from the germline V gene are PRHDT and FYEKMQ (reference sequence). TRB rearrangements spanning V, D and J were amplified using mixed TRB-A/B primers. TCRdb fed the multiplex PCR reads into MiXCR, producing one record per CDR3 protein. This table has 2,000 or so distinct CDR3 sequences, roughly a third appearing once. TCR beta rearrangements were amplified from peripheral blood genomic DNA.

The chain joins TRBV13 to TRBJ1-2; 10 bases are a match to TRBD1. The sequence derives from a human donor with a blood cancer. The source material was blood. CDR3 nucleotides: TGTGCCAGCAGCATCGCCCACAGGACAGGGGGAAATGGCTACACCTTC. It is translated as CASSIAHRTGGNGYTF. Looking up the rest from reference TRBV13 and TRBJ1-2 gives the full variable domain: AAGVIQSPRHLIKEKRETATLKCYPIPRHDTVYWYQQGPGQDPQFLISFYEKMQSDKGSIPDRFSAQQFSDYHSELNMSSLELGDSALYFCASSIAHRTGGNGYTFGSGTRLTVV.